This TCR beta chain was identified during a study of PD-1 blockade in classical Hodgkin lymphoma. Each patient's relapse followed autologous stem cell transplantation, and brentuximab vedotin exposure varied. This CDR3 is built from 15 residues. Using immunoSEQ multiplex PCR, the repertoire was profiled, and TCRdb retains in-frame clones only, with some absent. Altogether about 30,000 clones are present, about 71% being singletons, with the ten largest covering around 3.3%. The starting material was peripheral blood mononuclear cells (PBMCs), obtained before the second cycle of nivolumab. The chain uses TRBV21-1 and TRBJ2-2; TRBD1 was called by the table and not checked on the DNA. TRBV21-1 is deemed a pseudogene. The origin of this receptor is a human donor with classical Hodgkin lymphoma. CDR3 loop: CASSKALRFTGELFF. In DNA, the CDR3 is TGTGCCAGCAGCAAAGCGCTCAGATTCACCGGGGAGCTGTTTTTT.